These 5 T cell receptor beta chains share one sample of origin, sequenced in a study of shared clonotypes between healthy human individuals. Sequencing was performed with immunoSEQ multiplex PCR; in TCRdb, only in-frame clones are kept and a portion is missing. Altogether roughly 2.2 million clones are present, 90% to 95% being singletons, with the ten largest covering approximately 0.4%. Sequenced input: naive CD4+ T cells from PBMCs. Subset specified: CD45RA+ positively selected. The source is a man between 18 and 29 years old in good health. Some clones in this sample may be carry-over from other donors' samples.

The chain uses TRBV27 and TRBJ1-2, with D perhaps matching TRBD1 (5 bases). CDR1 and CDR2 (germline): MNHEY, SMNVEV (reference sequence). Trimming shortened V by 0 bases and J by 3 bases, and 14 bases separated the two germline ends. This CDR3 is built from 16 residues. The CDR3 nucleotides read TGTGCCAGCAGTTTATCGTTGAGGGTAGGGGACTATGGCTACACCTTC. As protein: CASSLSLRVGDYGYTF.

The J gene is TRBJ2-1, the V gene TRBV27; D unclear. Per germline, CDR1 MNHEY and CDR2 SMNVEV (reference sequence). This CDR3 comprises 11 residues. Trimming removed 8 bases at V and 9 bases at J, with 11 bases between. The CDR3 loop is CASLHRREQFF. As DNA, the CDR3 is TGTGCCAGCCTCCATCGGCGTGAGCAGTTCTTC.

The CDR3 nucleotides are TGCGCCAGCAGCTTGGTTTTCTCCGGGGTCGAGCAGTACTTC. It codes for CASSLVFSGVEQYF. The chain uses TRBV5-1 and TRBJ2-7, with D maybe TRBD2 (5 bases). Trimming cost V 0 bases and J 6 bases, with 13 bases left between them. CDR1 SGHRS and CDR2 YFSETQ come from the germline V gene. There are 14 residues in the CDR3.

Concerning this clone: This sample includes further DNA sequences coding for the same CDR3. The CDR3 spells CASSRGTANTEAFF. The CDR3 coding sequence is TGCGCCAGCAGCCGAGGGACAGCGAACACTGAAGCTTTCTTT. This chain connects TRBV5-1 to TRBJ1-1; 7 bases fit TRBD1. The CDR3 loop spans 14 amino acids. From germline, CDR1 is SGHRS and CDR2 YFSETQ. Trimming at V came to 4 bases and at J to 1 base, leaving 4 bases not matched to a gene.

This chain uses TRBV11-2 with TRBJ1-4; D is undetermined. This CDR3 region has 16 residues. The V gene lost 2 bases and the J gene lost 4 bases, with 14 bases spanning the gap. Per the germline V gene, CDR1 is SGHAT and CDR2 is FQNNGV. The DNA for the CDR3 is TGTGCCAGCAGCTTAACCTTCCTCGTGGTTAATGAAAAACTGTTTTTT. Translating it yields CASSLTFLVVNEKLFF.